The clone carrying this T cell receptor beta chain was counted at least ten times. These data originate in a study of response to subunit inactivated influenza vaccine. TCRdb independently ran MiXCR on the RT-PCR reads; one entry per CDR3 protein. The sample yields 530,000 or so distinct CDR3 sequences, 25% seen once. The sample here was CD4+ T cells sorted from PBMCs, taken 5 to 6 days after vaccination. The TCR originated in a man in his fifties who received an inactivated influenza vaccine.

The CDR3 DNA reads TGTGCCAGCAGCCAAGTTGAGGGACAAAACTATGGCTACACCTTC. Translation: CASSQVEGQNYGYTF. The chain couples TRBV4-2 to TRBJ1-2, with a tentative D call TRBD1 (6 bases). Trimming pared 1 base from V and 2 bases from J, leaving 11 bases between. Germline V CDR1 and CDR2: LGHNA, YNFKEQ. The CDR3 runs 15 residues.